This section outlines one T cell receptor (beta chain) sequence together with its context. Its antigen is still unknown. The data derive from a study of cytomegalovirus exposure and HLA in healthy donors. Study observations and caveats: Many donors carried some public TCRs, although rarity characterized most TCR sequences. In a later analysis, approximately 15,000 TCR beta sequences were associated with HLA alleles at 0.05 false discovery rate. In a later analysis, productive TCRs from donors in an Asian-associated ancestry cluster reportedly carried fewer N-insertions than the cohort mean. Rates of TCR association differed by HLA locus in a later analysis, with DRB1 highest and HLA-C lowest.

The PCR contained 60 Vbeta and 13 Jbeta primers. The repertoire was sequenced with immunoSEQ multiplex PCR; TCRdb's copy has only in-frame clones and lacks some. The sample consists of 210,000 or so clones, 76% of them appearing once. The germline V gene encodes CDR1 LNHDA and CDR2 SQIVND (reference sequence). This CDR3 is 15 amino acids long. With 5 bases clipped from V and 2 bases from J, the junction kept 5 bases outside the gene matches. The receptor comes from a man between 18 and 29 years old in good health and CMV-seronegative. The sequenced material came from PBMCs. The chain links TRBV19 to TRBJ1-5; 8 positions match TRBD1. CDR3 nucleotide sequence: TGTGCCAGTAGTCCACAGGGGGTGGGCAATCAGCCCCAGCATTTT. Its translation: CASSPQGVGNQPQHF.